These 16 T cell receptor beta chains came from one sample sequenced in a study of blood T cell repertoires in COVID-19. Assay used: immunoSEQ multiplex PCR; TCRdb lists only in-frame clones, some missing. Altogether more than 85,000 clones are present, 81% being singletons, with the ten largest covering 20% to 30%. The sample consisted of peripheral blood. The receptors here all came from a man at least 80 years old with active or convalescent COVID-19.

By sample fraction, this clone is medium-sized (0.01 to 0.1%). CDR3 bases: TGCAGCGCCGGGGGTATTACAACTAATGAAAAACTGTTTTTT. This translates into CSAGGITTNEKLFF. The J gene is TRBJ1-4, the V gene TRBV29-1; D possibly corresponds to TRBD1 (5 bases). Germline V gene data show CDR1 as SQVTM and CDR2 as ANQGSEA. The ends were cut back, 7 bases at V and 0 bases at J, with 12 bases in the middle. This CDR3 has 14 amino acids.

The V gene is TRBV7-9, the J gene TRBJ2-2; D not certain. The V and J ends lost 3 bases and 3 bases respectively, with 20 bases between them. The CDR3 has 18 residues. Germline V gene sequence: CDR1 SEHNR, CDR2 FQNEAQ (reference sequence). The CDR3 DNA sequence: TGTGCCAGCAGCTTTGGGCCTCGGCGACGCGTATACACCGGGGAGCTGTTTTTT. It encodes CASSFGPRRRVYTGELFF.

The chain is built from TRBV6-5 and TRBJ1-2, with 7 nucleotides matching TRBD1. Germline V lookup: CDR1 MNHEY, CDR2 SVGAGI. There are 15 residues in the CDR3. V was pared by 5 bases and J by 0 bases, with 6 bases of the junction left unmatched. CDR3 DNA sequence: TGTGCCAGCAGTAGGGGACAGAGCTCTAACTATGGCTACACCTTC. Its translation is CASSRGQSSNYGYTF.

This chain links TRBV5-1 with TRBJ1-4; D is possibly TRBD1 (5 bases). Trimming removed 3 bases from V and 8 bases from J, with 17 bases in between. CDR3 size: 15 residues. CDR1 and CDR2 from the germline V gene are SGHRS and YFSETQ. The CDR3 reads CASSSSSLGREKLFF. Written as DNA, the CDR3 is TGCGCCAGCAGCTCAAGTTCTTTGGGGCGGGAAAAACTGTTTTTT.

This clone was picked up a small number of times. This sequence joins TRBV10-3 and TRBJ1-1; 8 nucleotides agree with TRBD1. Germline V gene lookup returns CDR1 ENHRY and CDR2 SYGVKD. Trimming took 3 bases from V and 1 from J; bases not matched to a gene: 10. This CDR3 has 17 residues. CDR3 sequence: CAISESTGGWQNTEAFF. The CDR3 nucleotides are TGTGCCATCAGTGAAAGTACAGGGGGTTGGCAGAACACTGAAGCTTTCTTT.

On this clone: One junction end does not reproduce the germline sequence, and a read error may be involved. The V and J genes are TRBV5-1 and TRBJ2-7; no firm D call. This CDR3 is 13 amino acids long. From germline, CDR1 is SGHRS and CDR2 YFSETQ. The CDR3 DNA reads TGCGCCAGCAGCTTGGAACCCCCCCTATTCCTTACCTTC. Its translation is CASSLEPPLFLTF.

V is TRBV6-5 and J is TRBJ1-1, with 8 bases identical to TRBD1. The CDR3 length is 13 residues. Germline values: CDR1 MNHEY, CDR2 SVGAGI. The V segment lost 7 bases and the J segment 4 bases; nucleotides outside the gene matches: 5. The CDR3 DNA sequence: TGTGCCAGCACCGACAGGGGTATCACTGAAGCTTTCTTT. Residues: CASTDRGITEAFF.

The V and J genes are TRBV5-8 and TRBJ2-7, with 9 bases that match TRBD1. The CDR3 runs to 15 residues. Germline V lookup: CDR1 SGHTS, CDR2 YDEGEE. V lost 2 bases to trimming and J lost 4 bases; unmatched junction nucleotides: 7. CDR3 DNA sequence: TGTGCCAGCAGCTTTGGGGACAGGGTATTTTACGAGCAGTACTTC. This translates into CASSFGDRVFYEQYF. Variable domain in full (rest from reference TRBV5-8 and TRBJ2-7): EAGVTQSPTHLIKTRGQQATLRCSPISGHTSVYWYQQALGLGLQFLLWYDEGEERNRGNFPPRFSGRQFPNYSSELNVNALELEDSALYLCASSFGDRVFYEQYFGPGTRLTVT.

This clone was observed a single time. CDR3 coding DNA: TGTGCCAGCAGCTCCTATCACGGTGAAAAACTGTTTTTT. This codes for CASSSYHGEKLFF. The chain employs TRBV7-3 and TRBJ1-4; D remains ambiguous. The CDR3 totals 13 residues. Looked up from germline, CDR1 is SGHTA and CDR2 is FQGTGA. Trimming took off 4 bases at V and 7 bases at J, with 10 bases between the two ends. Variable domain in full (rest from reference TRBV7-3 and TRBJ1-4): GAGVSQTPSNKVTEKGKYVELRCDPISGHTALYWYRQSLGQGPEFLIYFQGTGAADDSGLPNDRFFAVRPEGSVSTLKIQRTERGDSAVYLCASSSYHGEKLFFGSGTQLSVL.

The rearrangement links TRBV29-1 to TRBJ1-1; the D gene is possibly TRBD1 (5 bases). Per germline, CDR1 SQVTM and CDR2 ANQGSEA. The CDR3 spans 14 residues. The germline V and J ends were trimmed by 7 bases and 4 bases, with 19 bases remaining between them. DNA of the CDR3: TGCAGCGCCTCCCTGGGCAGGGTAGGCACTGAAGCTTTCTTT. Protein product: CSASLGRVGTEAFF.

J is TRBJ1-1 and V is TRBV29-1, with D perhaps matching TRBD1 (5 bases). V gave up 3 bases and J gave up 1 base, with 15 bases separating them. CDR3 length: 15 residues. The germline V gene has CDR1 SQVTM and CDR2 ANQGSEA. The CDR3 DNA sequence: TGCAGCGTTGACCCGGGGGGTGTGAGGAACACTGAAGCTTTCTTT. Translated, it gives CSVDPGGVRNTEAFF.

This clone was counted between two and nine times. V gene TRBV6-5 combines with J gene TRBJ1-4; D uncertain. Germline assignment: CDR1 MNHEY and CDR2 SVGAGI. V lost 5 bases to trimming and J lost 3 bases, with 10 bases between them. This CDR3 contains 14 residues. The CDR3 here is CASSLRVANEKLFF. As DNA, the CDR3 is TGTGCCAGCAGTCTGCGAGTAGCTAATGAAAAACTGTTTTTT.

This clone was seen a handful of times. V is TRBV29-1 and J is TRBJ2-2, with TRBD2 matching over 10 bases. CDR3 length: 15 residues. Germline loops: CDR1 SQVTM, CDR2 ANQGSEA. Unmatched junction bases numbered 9, after V lost 6 bases and J lost 5 bases. CDR3 nucleotides: TGCAGCGTAGCAGCGGGGGGGCCGGGAACCGGGGAGCTGTTTTTT. This gives the protein CSVAAGGPGTGELFF.

The rearrangement joins TRBV14 to TRBJ2-1, with D uncertain. This CDR3 region has 12 residues. Germline V gene sequence: CDR1 SGHDN, CDR2 FVKESK. V shed 6 bases and J shed 9 bases, with 12 bases lying between them. The chain's CDR3 is CASSLTPGEQFF. For the CDR3, the DNA is TGTGCCAGCAGTCTAACCCCGGGTGAGCAGTTCTTC. Complete variable domain (other parts from reference TRBV14 and TRBJ2-1): EAGVTQFPSHSVIEKGQTVTLRCDPISGHDNLYWYRRVMGKEIKFLLHFVKESKQDESGMPNNRFLAERTGGTYSTLKVQPAELEDSGVYFCASSLTPGEQFFGPGTRLTVL.

V usage is TRBV5-6 and J usage is TRBJ2-7; 10 positions match TRBD1. The CDR3 has 14 amino acids. V shed 2 bases and J 2 bases; nucleotides not matched to a gene: 1. The germline V gene encodes CDR1 SGHDT and CDR2 YYEEEE. The CDR3 sequence: CASSFGTGAYEQYF. The CDR3, as DNA: TGTGCCAGCAGCTTTGGGACAGGGGCCTACGAGCAGTACTTC.

The chain is built from TRBV11-3 and TRBJ2-1; 9 bases agree with TRBD1. J gave up 9 bases and V 1 base, and 7 bases lay outside the gene matches. The CDR3 spans 15 residues. CDR1 is SGHNT and CDR2 is YENEEA in the germline V gene. CDR3: CASSLGGTGYGEQFF. CDR3 bases: TGTGCCAGCAGCTTAGGTGGGACAGGGTACGGTGAGCAGTTCTTC.